This entry is about one TCR beta chain. The participants were between about 18 and 90 years old and came from roughly 25 US areas. In the study's own analysis: Estimation of nucleated cell counts relied on the amplification of reference gene primers. Sequencing used immunoSEQ multiplex PCR; TCRdb keeps in-frame clones, though not all of them. V and J calls and clone size are those listed in that table; D and trimming were worked out from the DNA. The sample holds more than 250,000 clones, 92% seen once. The data stem from a study of blood T cell repertoires in COVID-19. Study-level information: COVID-19 samples collected from the United States, Italy and Spain covered acute and convalescent phases.

Germline V CDR1 and CDR2: SGHTA, FQGNSA. The CDR3 runs 15 residues. V lost 1 base and J lost 3; bases outside the gene matches: 6. The rearrangement uses TRBV7-2 and TRBJ2-7; 7 bases line up with TRBD2. Sequences were obtained from PBMCs or T cells enriched from blood (not recorded which). This clonotype was sampled from a woman younger than 45 who had recovered from COVID-19. The CDR3 region has the DNA TGTGCCAGCAGCTTAGTAGCGGGCGGGGACTACGAGCAGTACTTC. Protein sequence: CASSLVAGGDYEQYF.